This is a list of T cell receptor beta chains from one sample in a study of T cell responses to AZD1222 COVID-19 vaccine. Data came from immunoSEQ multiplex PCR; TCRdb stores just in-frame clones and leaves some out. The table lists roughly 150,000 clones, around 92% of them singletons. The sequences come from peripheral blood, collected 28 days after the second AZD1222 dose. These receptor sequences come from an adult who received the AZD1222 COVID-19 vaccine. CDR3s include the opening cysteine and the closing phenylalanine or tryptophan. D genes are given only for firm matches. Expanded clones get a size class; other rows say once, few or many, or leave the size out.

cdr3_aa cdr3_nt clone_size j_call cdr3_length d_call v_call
CAWDQGTIGSPLHF TGTGCCTGGGACCAGGGGACCATCGGGTCACCCCTCCACTTT NA TRBJ1-6 14 NA TRBV30
CASSLALWTEGGLNEKLFF TGTGCCAGCAGCTTAGCGCTCTGGACTGAAGGGGGTTTGAATGAAAAACTGTTTTTT once TRBJ1-4 19 NA TRBV7-9
CASSPPLVLSEAFF TGTGCCAGCTCACCACCGTTGGTCCTAAGTGAAGCTTTCTTT NA TRBJ1-1 14 NA TRBV18
CASRRGGTEAFF TGTGCCAGCAGAAGAGGGGGAACTGAAGCTTTCTTT NA TRBJ1-1 12 NA TRBV6-5
CASSKTGELFF TGTGCCAGCAGCAAGACCGGGGAGCTGTTTTTT few TRBJ2-2 11 NA TRBV27
CASSYAGNSYYSGANVLTF TGTGCCAGCAGTTACGCCGGGAATTCCTATTACTCTGGGGCCAACGTCCTGACTTTC NA TRBJ2-6 19 NA TRBV28
CSVEGPEDTQYF TGCAGCGTTGAGGGCCCAGAGGATACGCAGTATTTT NA TRBJ2-3 12 NA TRBV29-1
CASSEQGNYGYTF TGTGCCAGCAGTGAACAGGGAAACTATGGCTACACCTTC NA TRBJ1-2 13 NA TRBV2
CASSLALTGSFHEQYF TGTGCCAGCAGTTTAGCCCTGACAGGGTCCTTCCACGAGCAGTACTTC NA TRBJ2-7 16 TRBD1 TRBV27
CASSPLRWGTGNTIYF TGTGCCAGCTCACCACTCCGCTGGGGGACTGGAAACACCATATATTTT NA TRBJ1-3 16 NA TRBV18
CASSDHNEQFF TGTGCCAGCAGTGACCACAATGAGCAGTTCTTC NA TRBJ2-1 11 NA TRBV6-1
CASSLGGAGTQYF TGTGCCAGCAGCTTAGGGGGGGCGGGTACGCAGTATTTT NA TRBJ2-3 13 NA TRBV11-3
CASSLLFGSAYEQYF TGTGCCAGCAGCTTACTCTTTGGATCAGCCTACGAGCAGTACTTC NA TRBJ2-7 15 NA TRBV5-5
CASGFRDWGQIYEQYF TGTGCTAGTGGTTTTCGAGACTGGGGACAGATCTACGAGCAGTACTTC NA TRBJ2-7 16 TRBD1 TRBV12-5
CASSRTGARQHDYTF TGTGCCAGCAGCCGGACAGGGGCCCGACAGCATGACTACACCTTC NA TRBJ1-2 15 TRBD1 TRBV6-5
CASSLGQGSSGNTIYF TGCGCCAGCAGCTTGGGACAGGGAAGTTCTGGAAACACCATATATTTT NA TRBJ1-3 16 TRBD1 TRBV5-1
CASRPTGAGNTIYF TGTGCCAGCAGACCCACGGGCGCTGGAAACACCATATATTTT NA TRBJ1-3 14 NA TRBV6-5
CASSQAGGGGQPQHF TGCGCCAGCAGCCAAGCAGGGGGAGGCGGTCAGCCCCAGCATTTT NA TRBJ1-5 15 TRBD1 TRBV4-1
CASSISGRWRETQYF TGTGCCAGCAGCATTTCCGGGAGGTGGAGAGAGACCCAGTACTTC NA TRBJ2-5 15 TRBD2 TRBV7-9
CASSVAAGGPETQYF TGTGCCAGCAGCGTAGCAGCGGGGGGGCCAGAGACCCAGTACTTC NA TRBJ2-5 15 TRBD2 TRBV9
CASSLSGTGTTNEKLFF TGCGCCAGCAGCTTGAGCGGGACAGGGACAACTAATGAAAAACTGTTTTTT NA TRBJ1-4 17 TRBD1 TRBV5-1
CASSPLDLDTEAFF TGTGCCAGCAGCCCCCTCGACCTGGACACTGAAGCTTTCTTT NA TRBJ1-1 14 NA TRBV6-2/TRBV6-3
CSVDSGDQSTGELFF TGCAGCGTTGATAGCGGGGACCAGAGTACCGGGGAGCTGTTTTTT NA TRBJ2-2 15 TRBD2 TRBV29-1
CASSVTEMNTEAFF TGTGCCAGCAGCGTTACGGAGATGAACACTGAAGCTTTCTTT NA TRBJ1-1 14 NA TRBV9
CASRRGLYGYTF TGTGCCAGCAGGAGAGGACTTTATGGCTACACCTTC NA TRBJ1-2 12 NA TRBV12-3/TRBV12-4
CASSFGSLTYEQYF TGCGCCAGCAGCTTCGGGTCGCTTACCTACGAGCAGTACTTC NA TRBJ2-7 14 NA TRBV5-1
CASSGQGASSQPQHF TGTGCCAGCAGCGGACAGGGGGCGTCCAGTCAGCCCCAGCATTTT NA TRBJ1-5 15 TRBD1 TRBV6-5
CASSFLSGHSIDTGELFF TGTGCCAGCAGCTTCCTTTCGGGACACTCCATTGACACCGGGGAGCTGTTTTTT NA TRBJ2-2 18 NA TRBV7-6
CASSLTGVLTEAFF TGTGCCAGCAGTCTGACAGGGGTCCTCACTGAAGCTTTCTTT once TRBJ1-1 14 TRBD1 TRBV6-5
CASSDGTGAFF TGTGCCAGCAGCGATGGGACAGGAGCTTTCTTT NA TRBJ1-1 11 TRBD1 TRBV4-2
CASSFPGPYGYTF TGTGCCAGCAGTTTCCCGGGGCCTTATGGCTACACCTTC NA TRBJ1-2 13 NA TRBV6-6
CASRGLLNTEAFF TGTGCCAGCAGAGGGCTTTTGAACACTGAAGCTTTCTTT NA TRBJ1-1 13 NA TRBV6-5
CASSGDRGYGDYGYTF TGTGCCAGCAGCGGGGACAGAGGTTATGGTGACTATGGCTACACCTTC once TRBJ1-2 16 TRBD1 TRBV7-9
CASSGQGEGTEAFF TGTGCCAGCTCGGGACAGGGGGAGGGCACTGAAGCTTTCTTT NA TRBJ1-1 14 TRBD1 TRBV18
CASSLDTWDEQYF TGTGCCAGCAGCTTAGACACCTGGGACGAGCAGTACTTC NA TRBJ2-7 13 NA TRBV7-8
CASSPVDGGYGYTF TGTGCCAGCAGCCCAGTCGACGGCGGCTATGGCTACACCTTC NA TRBJ1-2 14 NA TRBV11-2
CASSVTSGGAHNEQFF TGCGCCAGCAGCGTTACTAGCGGGGGGGCCCATAATGAGCAGTTCTTC once TRBJ2-1 16 TRBD2 TRBV5-1
CASSSTVRGWNTEAFF TGTGCCAGCAGCTCTACAGTGCGGGGCTGGAACACTGAAGCTTTCTTT NA TRBJ1-1 16 NA TRBV11-3
CASSDQGQPNEKLFF TGTGCCAGCAGTGACCAGGGACAACCTAATGAAAAACTGTTTTTT NA TRBJ1-4 15 NA TRBV6-4
CASSQVASGSNEQYF TGTGCCAGCAGCCAAGTGGCTAGCGGTTCGAACGAGCAGTACTTC NA TRBJ2-7 15 TRBD2 TRBV3-1/TRBV3-2
CASADRGPSNYGYTF TGTGCCAGCGCGGACAGGGGCCCATCTAACTATGGCTACACCTTC once TRBJ1-2 15 TRBD1 TRBV18
CASSPLGDSLNTEAFF TGTGCCAGCTCACCACTGGGGGACAGCCTGAACACTGAAGCTTTCTTT NA TRBJ1-1 16 TRBD1 TRBV18
CAISEGSSLNTEAFF TGTGCCATCAGTGAGGGATCTTCATTAAACACTGAAGCTTTCTTT NA TRBJ1-1 15 NA TRBV10-3
CASSLGKPVTGELFF TGTGCCAGCAGCTTAGGCAAGCCGGTCACCGGGGAGCTGTTTTTT NA TRBJ2-2 15 NA TRBV7-9
CASSFSGTPNTGELFF TGTGCCAGCAGTTTTTCCGGGACACCAAACACCGGGGAGCTGTTTTTT once TRBJ2-2 16 NA TRBV6-4
CASSFWGSDTQYF TGTGCCAGCAGCTTCTGGGGTTCAGATACGCAGTATTTT NA TRBJ2-3 13 NA TRBV5-4
CAISESTAGLGAFF TGTGCCATCAGTGAGTCGACAGCCGGACTGGGGGCTTTCTTT NA TRBJ1-1 14 NA TRBV10-3
CASSRLRTGGANTGELFF TGTGCCAGCTCACGACTGAGGACAGGGGGCGCGAACACCGGGGAGCTGTTTTTT NA TRBJ2-2 18 TRBD1 TRBV18
CASSYWKSQPQHF TGTGCCAGCAGCTACTGGAAGTCTCAGCCCCAGCATTTT NA TRBJ1-5 13 NA TRBV5-6
CAWGTGVANYGYTF TGTGCCTGGGGGACAGGTGTAGCTAACTATGGCTACACCTTC NA TRBJ1-2 14 TRBD1 TRBV30
CASSYSTTADSF TGTGCCAGCAGTTACTCGACAACGGCGGACAGCTTC NA TRBJ1-2 12 NA TRBV6-6
CASSSPASGGTQYF TGCGCCAGCAGCTCCCCGGCTAGCGGGGGAACGCAGTATTTT NA TRBJ2-3 14 TRBD2 TRBV5-1
CASSYPISRDRVNYGYTF TGTGCCAGCAGTTACCCAATCTCCCGGGACAGGGTGAACTATGGCTACACCTTC NA TRBJ1-2 18 TRBD1 TRBV6-2/TRBV6-3
CASSIAGFDQPQHF TGTGCCAGTAGTATAGCTGGGTTCGATCAGCCCCAGCATTTT NA TRBJ1-5 14 NA TRBV19
CASSLGGGHTYSNQPQHF TGTGCCAGCAGCTTAGGGGGGGGGCACACATATAGCAATCAGCCCCAGCATTTT NA TRBJ1-5 18 NA TRBV7-2
CASSAGTGLEAFF TGTGCCAGCAGTGCGGGGACAGGGCTTGAAGCTTTCTTT once TRBJ1-1 13 TRBD1 TRBV27
CASSDRAEGNSPLHF TGTGCCAGCAGTGACCGGGCGGAGGGGAATTCACCCCTCCACTTT NA TRBJ1-6 15 NA TRBV6-4
CASRPGQNQETQYF TGTGCCAGCAGGCCCGGACAGAACCAAGAGACCCAGTACTTC NA TRBJ2-5 14 NA TRBV6-6
CASSLAGAGANVLTF TGTGCCAGCAGCTTGGCCGGGGCTGGGGCCAACGTCCTGACTTTC NA TRBJ2-6 15 NA TRBV5-4